The entry that follows covers one T cell receptor (beta chain) sequence. Its matching antigen is unknown. The length of the CDR3 is 20 residues. Germline assignment: CDR1 SGHRS and CDR2 YFSETQ. After removal of 4 bases from V and 0 bases from J, the junction contained 13 bases not matched to a gene. This record belongs to a study of radiotherapy plus CTLA-4 blockade in lung cancer. Study as a whole: Of all patients, around 18% responded objectively and approximately 31% showed disease control.

Study observations and caveats: Dynamics of early blood T cell clones, together with interferon-beta, were reportedly the best predictors of response. In blood, tumor-derived TCR clones expanded after radiotherapy plus ipilimumab.

Assay: immunoSEQ multiplex PCR; the TCRdb copy retains only in-frame clones and omits some. The table lists about 50,000 clones, 70% to 90% of them singletons. The input for sequencing was peripheral blood, taken from a patient treated with radiotherapy plus ipilimumab. This chain links TRBV5-1 with TRBJ2-6; the match to TRBD1 covers 10 bases. This TCR came from a human donor with non-small cell lung cancer whose response to radiotherapy plus ipilimumab could not be evaluated. The CDR3: CASSPGTGAPAYSGANVLTF. DNA of the CDR3: TGCGCCAGCAGCCCCGGGACAGGGGCGCCCGCCTACTCTGGGGCCAACGTCCTGACTTTC.